Listed below are T cell receptor beta chains from one sample, sequenced in a study of blood T cells in healthy people across ages. TCRdb fed the 5' RACE reads into MiXCR, producing one record per CDR3 protein. The table shows hundreds of thousands of distinct CDR3 sequences, with roughly half occurring only once. The sample taken for sequencing was blood. These receptors all come from a woman older than 75 in good health. The CDR3 runs from the conserved cysteine through the conserved F or W. The order of the fields is CDR3 length, V gene, D gene, clone size, J gene, CDR3 protein, CDR3 DNA. D genes are given only for firm matches. The listing skips clone size in some rows; elsewhere it reads once, few, many or a size class.

>12|TRBV7-9|-|few|TRBJ2-1
CASSLLAGEQFF
TGTGCCAGCAGCTTACTAGCAGGTGAGCAGTTCTTC
>12|TRBV20-1|-|few|TRBJ2-7
CSTPSENNEQYF
TGCAGCACTCCTAGCGAGAACAATGAGCAGTACTTC
>15|TRBV14|TRBD1|-|TRBJ1-4
CASSPQGAANEKLFF
TGTGCCAGCAGCCCGCAGGGGGCGGCTAATGAAAAACTGTTTTTT
>16|TRBV7-6|-|-|TRBJ1-1
CASSLSGGGMNTEAFF
TGTGCCAGCAGCTTAAGCGGGGGCGGGATGAACACTGAAGCTTTCTTT
>15|TRBV7-2|-|-|TRBJ1-6
CASSSSVGGNSPLHF
TGTGCCAGCAGCTCCAGTGTTGGGGGAAATTCACCCCTCCACTTT
>14|TRBV5-1|-|-|TRBJ1-1
CASSSWTGDTEAFF
TGCGCCAGCAGCTCCTGGACGGGAGACACTGAAGCTTTCTTT
>15|TRBV3-1|TRBD1|-|TRBJ2-7
CATSHRQGRLNEQYF
TGTGCCACCTCACATCGACAGGGCCGTTTGAACGAGCAGTACTTC
>11|TRBV20-1|-|few|TRBJ1-2
CSAGHLGGYTF
TGCAGTGCTGGACATTTGGGGGGCTACACCTTC
>12|TRBV28|-|-|TRBJ1-2
CASSFSHYGYTF
TGTGCCAGCAGCTTCAGCCACTATGGCTACACCTTC
>10|TRBV28|-|few|TRBJ1-1
CGSFDTEAFF
TGTGGGTCTTTTGACACTGAAGCTTTCTTT
>16|TRBV4-1|-|many|TRBJ1-4
CASSQDRATTNEKLFF
TGCGCCAGCAGCCAAGATAGGGCCACTACTAATGAAAAACTGTTTTTT
>14|TRBV29-1|TRBD2|once|TRBJ2-7
CSVLTSGGPYGQYF
TGCAGCGTACTTACTAGCGGGGGGCCCTACGGGCAGTACTTC
>13|TRBV12-3/TRBV12-4|-|few|TRBJ2-2
CASSTQGTGELFF
TGTGCCAGCAGTACCCAGGGGACCGGGGAGCTGTTTTTT
>14|TRBV20-1|-|once|TRBJ2-5
CSATQDAYQETQYF
TGCAGTGCCACTCAGGATGCGTACCAAGAGACCCAGTACTTC
>15|TRBV28|-|few|TRBJ2-2
CASSPPGLGNGELFF
TGTGCCAGCAGCCCTCCCGGTCTAGGAAACGGGGAGCTGTTTTTT
>14|TRBV6-5|TRBD2|-|TRBJ2-3
CASKPGLATDTQYF
TGTGCCAGCAAGCCGGGACTAGCAACAGATACGCAGTATTTT
>19|TRBV4-1|TRBD1|-|TRBJ1-6
CASSQDGQGTDRSNSPLHF
TGCGCCAGCAGCCAAGATGGACAAGGGACAGACCGATCTAATTCACCCCTCCACTTT
>15|TRBV4-2|-|-|TRBJ1-1
CASSRDTITNTEAFF
TGTGCCAGCAGCCGAGACACGATTACGAACACTGAAGCTTTCTTT
>14|TRBV9|-|-|TRBJ1-2
CASSVVGGNYGYTF
TGTGCCAGCAGCGTAGTCGGGGGGAACTATGGCTACACCTTC
>15|TRBV7-2|TRBD1|-|TRBJ1-2
CASSWGQASNYGYTF
TGTGCCAGCAGCTGGGGACAGGCATCTAACTATGGTTACACCTTC
>13|TRBV9|TRBD2|-|TRBJ2-7
CASSRTSGAEQYF
TGTGCCAGCAGCCGGACTAGCGGGGCCGAGCAGTACTTC
>13|TRBV9|-|many|TRBJ2-3
CASSVLATDTQYF
TGTGCCAGCAGCGTCCTAGCGACAGATACGCAGTATTTT
>15|TRBV24-1|TRBD2|many|TRBJ2-3
CATSDSSGTIYTQYF
TGTGCCACCAGTGATTCTAGCGGGACGATTTATACGCAGTATTTT
>15|TRBV10-3|-|once|TRBJ1-1
CAISVSGEGDTEAFF
TGTGCCATCAGTGTATCCGGGGAAGGGGACACTGAAGCTTTCTTT
>12|TRBV16|-|many|TRBJ2-7
CASSQWGYEQYF
TGTGCCAGCAGCCAATGGGGTTACGAGCAGTACTTC
>17|TRBV27|TRBD1|few|TRBJ1-1
CASSLYTRQGPHTEAFF
TGTGCCAGCAGTTTATATACCCGACAGGGGCCCCACACTGAAGCTTTCTTT
>16|TRBV7-3|-|-|TRBJ1-2
CASSTTRRTGNGGYTF
TGTGCCAGCAGCACCACACGAAGAACAGGGAACGGTGGCTACACCTTC
>18|TRBV10-3|TRBD2|-|TRBJ2-3
CAISGVERGGLSTDTQYF
TGTGCCATCAGTGGAGTGGAGCGGGGGGGCCTTAGCACAGATACGCAGTATTTT
>12|TRBV10-3|TRBD1|few|TRBJ1-2
CAIRDRAYGYTF
TGTGCCATCAGGGACAGGGCATATGGCTACACCTTC
>11|TRBV12-3/TRBV12-4|-|-|TRBJ2-7
CASAAYNEQYF
TGTGCCAGCGCCGCCTACAATGAGCAGTACTTC
>14|TRBV29-1|-|many|TRBJ2-1
CSSSRGITYNEQFF
TGCAGTTCCTCGCGAGGGATTACCTACAATGAGCAGTTCTTC